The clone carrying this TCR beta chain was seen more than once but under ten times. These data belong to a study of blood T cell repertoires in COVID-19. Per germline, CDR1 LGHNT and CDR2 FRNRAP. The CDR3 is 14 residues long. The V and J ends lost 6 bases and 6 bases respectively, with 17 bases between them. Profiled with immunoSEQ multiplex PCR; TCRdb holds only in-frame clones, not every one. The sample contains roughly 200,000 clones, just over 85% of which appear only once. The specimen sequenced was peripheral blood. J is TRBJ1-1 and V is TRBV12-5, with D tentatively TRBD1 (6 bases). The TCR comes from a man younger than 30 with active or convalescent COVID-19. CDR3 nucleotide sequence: TGTGCTAGTGGCGCGCAGGGGCAATCGGCTGAAGCTTTCTTT. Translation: CASGAQGQSAEAFF.